One and the same sample provided the 2 T cell receptor beta chains below, sequenced in a study of T cell responses to AZD1222 COVID-19 vaccine. Sequencing was performed with immunoSEQ multiplex PCR; in TCRdb, only in-frame clones are kept and a portion is missing. The profile shows about 150,000 clones, roughly 90% of them singletons. Sample: peripheral blood, taken 28 days after the second AZD1222 dose. These receptors were taken from an adult who received the AZD1222 COVID-19 vaccine.

This rearrangement joins TRBV6-2 or TRBV6-3 to TRBJ2-1; D gene ambiguous. CDR1 and CDR2 from the germline V gene are MNHEY and SVGEGT. V was clipped by 2 bases and J by 9 bases, with 11 bases between them. This CDR3 is 13 amino acids long. Here the CDR3 reads CASSYAVSSEQFF. DNA of the CDR3: TGTGCCAGCAGTTACGCAGTTAGCAGTGAGCAGTTCTTC.

This rearrangement joins TRBV5-6 to TRBJ1-1; the D is unclear. V was clipped by 3 bases and J by 12 bases, with 12 bases between them. Germline CDR1 and CDR2: SGHDT and YYEEEE. The CDR3 covers 11 residues. In DNA, the CDR3 is TGTGCCAGCAGCTCCCGACATAGATCTTTCTTT. The encoded protein is CASSSRHRSFF. The full variable domain, with the rest looked up from reference TRBV5-6 and TRBJ1-1, is DAGVTQSPTHLIKTRGQQVTLRCSPKSGHDTVSWYQQALGQGPQFIFQYYEEEERQRGNFPDRFSGHQFPNYSSELNVNALLLGDSALYLCASSSRHRSFFGQGTRLTVV.